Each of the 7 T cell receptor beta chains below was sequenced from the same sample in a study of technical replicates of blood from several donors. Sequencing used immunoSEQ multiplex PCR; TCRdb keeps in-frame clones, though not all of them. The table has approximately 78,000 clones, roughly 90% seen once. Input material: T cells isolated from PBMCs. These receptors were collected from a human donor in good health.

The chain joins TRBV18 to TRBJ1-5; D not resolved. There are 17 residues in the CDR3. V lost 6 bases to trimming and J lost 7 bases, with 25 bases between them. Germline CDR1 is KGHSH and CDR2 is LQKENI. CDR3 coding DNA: TGTGCCAGCTCCTTCAGTTTAAACCCTGGGCAATACCAGCCCCAGCATTTT. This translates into CASSFSLNPGQYQPQHF.

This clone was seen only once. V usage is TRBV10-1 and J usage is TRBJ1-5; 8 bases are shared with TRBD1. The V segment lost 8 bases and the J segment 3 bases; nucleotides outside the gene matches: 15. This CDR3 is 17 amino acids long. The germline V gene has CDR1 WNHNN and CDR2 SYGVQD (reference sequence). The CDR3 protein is CASPTRNRDRSNQPQHF. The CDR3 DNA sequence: TGCGCCAGCCCCACCAGAAACCGGGACAGGTCCAATCAGCCCCAGCATTTT.

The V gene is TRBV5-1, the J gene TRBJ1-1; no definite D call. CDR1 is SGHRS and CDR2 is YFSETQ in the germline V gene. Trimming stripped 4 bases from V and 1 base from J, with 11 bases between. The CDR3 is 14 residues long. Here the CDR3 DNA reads TGCGCCAGCAGCGCGGCCTTCGGGAACACTGAAGCTTTCTTT. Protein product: CASSAAFGNTEAFF.

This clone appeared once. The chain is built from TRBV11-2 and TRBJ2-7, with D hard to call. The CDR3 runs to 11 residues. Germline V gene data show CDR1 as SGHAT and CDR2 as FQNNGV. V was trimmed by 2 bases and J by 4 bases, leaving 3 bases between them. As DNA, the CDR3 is TGTGCCAGCAGCTTACAATACGAGCAGTACTTC. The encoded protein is CASSLQYEQYF.

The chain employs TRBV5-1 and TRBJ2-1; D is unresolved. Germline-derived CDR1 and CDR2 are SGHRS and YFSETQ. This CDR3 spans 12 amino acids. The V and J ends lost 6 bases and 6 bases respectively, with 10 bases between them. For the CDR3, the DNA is TGCGCCAGCAAGCAGACAACCAATGAGCAGTTCTTC. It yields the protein CASKQTTNEQFF.

This chain's CDR3 is CASSPLGGLQETQYF. In DNA form, the CDR3 reads TGTGCCAGCAGCCCCTTGGGGGGACTGCAAGAGACCCAGTACTTC. This chain joins TRBV7-3 and TRBJ2-5; tentative D call: TRBD2 (6 bases). The germline V and J ends were trimmed by 5 bases and 2 bases, with 15 bases remaining between them. In germline, CDR1 is SGHTA, CDR2 FQGTGA. CDR3 length equals 15 residues.

The DNA for the CDR3 is TGTGCCAGCAGCCCTCTCGCCGGTCTAGCGGCCGAGCAGTACTTC. Residues: CASSPLAGLAAEQYF. The chain links TRBV27 to TRBJ2-7, with 7 positions matching TRBD2. Germline trimming cut 6 bases from V and 6 bases from J; bases unmatched to any gene: 14. The CDR3 is 15 amino acids. Germline V gives CDR1 MNHEY, CDR2 SMNVEV (reference sequence).